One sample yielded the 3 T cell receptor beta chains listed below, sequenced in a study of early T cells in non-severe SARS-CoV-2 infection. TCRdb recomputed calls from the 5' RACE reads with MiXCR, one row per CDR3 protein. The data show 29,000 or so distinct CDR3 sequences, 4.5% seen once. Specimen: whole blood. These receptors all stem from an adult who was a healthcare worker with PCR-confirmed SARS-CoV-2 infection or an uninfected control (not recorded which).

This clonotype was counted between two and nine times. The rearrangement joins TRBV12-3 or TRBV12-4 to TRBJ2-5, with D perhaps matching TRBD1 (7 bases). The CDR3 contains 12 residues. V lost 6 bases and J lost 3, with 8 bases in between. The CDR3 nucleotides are TGTGCCAGCAGCAGGGGGGAAGAGACCCAGTACTTC. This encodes CASSRGEETQYF.

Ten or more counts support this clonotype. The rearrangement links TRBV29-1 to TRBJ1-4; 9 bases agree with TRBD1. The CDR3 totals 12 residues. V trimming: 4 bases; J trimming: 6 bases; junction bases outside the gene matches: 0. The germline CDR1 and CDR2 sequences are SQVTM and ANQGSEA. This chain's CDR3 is CSVGQGDEKLFF. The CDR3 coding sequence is TGCAGCGTTGGACAGGGGGATGAAAAACTGTTTTTT.

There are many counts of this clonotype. This chain's CDR3 is CASSQSRGNTGELFF. For the CDR3, the DNA is TGCGCCAGCAGCCAAAGCAGGGGCAATACCGGGGAGCTGTTTTTT. The chain links TRBV4-1 to TRBJ2-2; possibly TRBD1 for D (6 bases). Germline assignment: CDR1 MGHRA and CDR2 YSYEKL. This CDR3 has 15 amino acids. Trimming took 2 bases from V and 5 from J, leaving 12 bases between them.